This T cell receptor (beta chain) emerged from a study of monozygotic twins with cystic fibrosis. The V and J ends lost 6 bases and 6 bases, in that order; junction bases with no gene match: 10. Germline CDR1 MNHEY, CDR2 SMNVEV (reference sequence). The length of the CDR3 is 15 residues. Whole-study results and caveats: Nucleotide-identical clonotype sharing was significantly higher within monozygotic CF twin pairs than between unrelated CF individuals. Median Simpson clonality of about 0.01 suggested naive T cells predominated.

The data were produced by immunoSEQ multiplex PCR, yet TCRdb's version contains in-frame clones alone and is incomplete. The sample has 30,000 to 40,000 clones; roughly 96% are singletons. Comments on this clone: The antigen remains unidentified.

The gene calls are TRBV27 and TRBJ2-1, with TRBD2 identical over 8 bases. The specimen sequenced was blood. This TCR derives from a girl aged 2-10 years with cystic fibrosis. The DNA of the CDR3 is TGTGCCAGCAGCTCAGCGGGAGTAGGTCGCAATGAGCAGTTCTTC. This gives the protein CASSSAGVGRNEQFF.